These 23 T cell receptor beta chains were all obtained from the same sample, sequenced in a study of shared clonotypes between healthy human individuals. The assay was immunoSEQ multiplex PCR, and TCRdb's table has in-frame clones only and misses some. The repertoire holds approximately 980,000 clones, with around 80% as singletons. The sample taken for sequencing was memory CD4+ T cells sorted from blood. As to subset: CD45RA-negative fraction. The receptor set was obtained from a man younger than 30 in good health.

This clone was found once. This sequence joins TRBV7-2 and TRBJ1-4, with 11 positions matching TRBD1. The CDR3 runs to 16 residues. V dropped 0 bases and J dropped 12; count of bases not matched to a gene: 9. Germline V CDR1 and CDR2: SGHTA, FQGNSA. This CDR3 is CASSLAWTGGGYQLFF. Written as DNA, the CDR3 is TGTGCCAGCAGCTTAGCTTGGACAGGGGGCGGATATCAACTGTTTTTT. Using reference TRBV7-2 and TRBJ1-4 for the parts outside the CDR3, the full variable domain is GAGVSQSPSNKVTEKGKDVELRCDPISGHTALYWYRQSLGQGLEFLIYFQGNSAPDKSGLPSDRFSAERTGGSVSTLTIQRTQQEDSAVYLCASSLAWTGGGYQLFFGSGTQLSVL.

The V and J genes are TRBV19 and TRBJ2-7; possible D gene TRBD2, 6 bases. Looked up from germline, CDR1 is LNHDA and CDR2 is SQIVND (reference sequence). V was shortened by 0 bases and J by 1 base, with 13 bases between the two germline ends. This CDR3 spans 16 amino acids. This CDR3 reads CASSIDLSGASYEQYF. The CDR3 nucleotides read TGTGCCAGTAGTATAGATCTATCGGGAGCTTCCTACGAGCAGTACTTC. The whole variable domain, filled in from reference TRBV19 and TRBJ2-7, reads DGGITQSPKYLFRKEGQNVTLSCEQNLNHDAMYWYRQDPGQGLRLIYYSQIVNDFQKGDIAEGYSVSREKKESFPLTVTSAQKNPTAFYLCASSIDLSGASYEQYFGPGTRLTVT.

This clone was found once. The chain combines TRBV18 with TRBJ2-3; 11 nucleotides match TRBD2. Trimming took 3 bases from V and 5 from J; bases not matched to a gene: 10. Germline V gives CDR1 KGHSH, CDR2 LQKENI. CDR3 size: 17 residues. Written as DNA, the CDR3 is TGTGCCAGCTCACCCCGACAAACTAGCGGGGGTGAAGATACGCAGTATTTT. It translates to CASSPRQTSGGEDTQYF.

V is TRBV2 and J is TRBJ1-6; 7 nucleotides line up with TRBD1. Losses at the gene ends were 6 bases for V and 10 bases for J; bases not matched to a gene: 12. This CDR3 is built from 15 residues. From germline, CDR1 is SNHLY and CDR2 FYNNEI. CDR3: CASRYRDSYNSPLHF. For the CDR3, the DNA is TGTGCCAGCAGGTATCGGGACAGCTACAACTCACCCCTCCACTTT. Full variable domain (missing parts from reference TRBV2 and TRBJ1-6): EPEVTQTPSHQVTQMGQEVILRCVPISNHLYFYWYRQILGQKVEFLVSFYNNEISEKSEIFDDQFSVERPDGSNFTLKIRSTKLEDSAMYFCASRYRDSYNSPLHFGNGTRLTVT.

V and J are TRBV2 and TRBJ1-2, with D uncertain. The CDR3 is 15 amino acids. Trimming stripped 9 bases from V and 8 bases from J, with 25 bases between. Germline lookup yields CDR1 SNHLY and CDR2 FYNNEI. CDR3 coding DNA: TGTGCCAGTTTGAGTGAGAATCGTAGCCGCCGCGGCTACACCTTC. Translation gives CASLSENRSRRGYTF. The full variable domain, its missing parts supplied by reference TRBV2 and TRBJ1-2, is EPEVTQTPSHQVTQMGQEVILRCVPISNHLYFYWYRQILGQKVEFLVSFYNNEISEKSEIFDDQFSVERPDGSNFTLKIRSTKLEDSAMYFCASLSENRSRRGYTFGSGTRLTVV.

Regarding this clone: At one of its ends the junction is not consistent with the germline gene, which may arise from a read error. V usage is TRBV7-7 and J usage is TRBJ2-7, with a tentative D call TRBD1 (6 bases). Germline loops: CDR1 SSHAT, CDR2 FNYEAQ (reference sequence). The CDR3 covers 13 residues. The CDR3 here is CASSSSRGDEQYF. CDR3 coding DNA: TGTGCTAGCAGCTCAAGCAGGGGAGACGAGCAGTACTTC.

The chain has TRBV6-5 and TRBJ1-1; D perhaps matches TRBD1 (5 bases). CDR3 size: 13 residues. CDR1 is MNHEY, CDR2 SVGAGI, per germline. The V gene lost 6 bases and the J gene lost 4 bases, with 12 bases spanning the gap. The CDR3 DNA reads TGTGCCAGCAGCTTTCCAGGGAGCACTGAAGCTTTCTTT. This translates into CASSFPGSTEAFF.

The V call is TRBV4-2, the J call TRBJ2-6; TRBD1 matches at 7 bases. Trimming at V came to 1 base and at J to 0 bases, leaving 6 bases not matched to a gene. The CDR3 runs to 18 residues. CDR1 is LGHNA, CDR2 YNFKEQ, per germline. CDR3 in DNA: TGTGCCAGCAGCCAAGGGGACAGCCTCATCTCTGGGGCCAACGTCCTGACTTTC. This sequence encodes CASSQGDSLISGANVLTF.

The chain has TRBV5-5 and TRBJ1-1; D not resolved. V shed 4 bases and J shed 2 bases, with 9 bases lying between them. The CDR3 length is 13 residues. The V gene's germline CDR1 is SGHKS and CDR2 YYEKEE (reference sequence). The CDR3 region has the DNA TGTGCCAGCAGCATTGCACCCAACACTGAAGCTTTCTTT. Its translation is CASSIAPNTEAFF.

This sequence joins TRBV6-1 and TRBJ2-2, with TRBD1 matching over 10 bases. V trimming: 6 bases; J trimming: 5 bases; junction bases outside the gene matches: 6. CDR1 and CDR2 from the germline V gene are MNHNS and SASEGT. The length of the CDR3 is 15 residues. The CDR3 is CASRLDRGLTGELFF. CDR3 bases: TGTGCCAGCAGACTAGACAGGGGGCTAACCGGGGAGCTGTTTTTT.

There are a few counts of this clone. The chain recombines TRBV7-3 with TRBJ2-2; D may correspond to TRBD1 or TRBD2 (5 bases each). Germline CDR1 reads SGHTA; CDR2 reads FQGTGA. V was cut by 6 bases and J by 6 bases, with 17 bases left in between. CDR3 length: 15 amino acids. CDR3 DNA sequence: TGTGCCAGCAGTCCGACACGGGGCCGAGCCGGGGAGCTGTTTTTT. Its translation: CASSPTRGRAGELFF.

This clone was counted between two and nine times. This sequence joins TRBV30 and TRBJ1-3; no firm D call. The V gene lost 2 bases and the J gene lost 4 bases, with 6 bases spanning the gap. The CDR3 is 12 amino acids. CDR1 is GTSNPN, CDR2 SVGIG, per germline (reference sequence). This chain's CDR3 is CAWSRKGNTIYF. The CDR3 bases are TGTGCCTGGAGTAGAAAGGGAAACACCATATATTTT.

This sequence joins TRBV6-5 and TRBJ1-6, with TRBD1 matching 8 bases. Germline V gene data show CDR1 as MNHEY and CDR2 as SVGAGI. The V segment lost 5 bases and the J segment 8 bases; nucleotides outside the gene matches: 5. CDR3 size: 14 residues. CDR3 sequence: CASSPGQAYSPLHF. In nucleotides, the CDR3 is TGTGCCAGCAGTCCGGGACAGGCGTATTCACCCCTCCACTTT.

The J gene is TRBJ2-3, the V gene TRBV6-6, with 9 bases identical to TRBD1. V was pared by 5 bases and J by 2 bases, with 8 bases of the junction left unmatched. The length of the CDR3 is 16 residues. Germline loops: CDR1 MNHNY, CDR2 SVGAGI (reference sequence). CDR3 residues: CASSLPGTGTTDTQYF. The CDR3 bases are TGTGCCAGCAGTCTCCCCGGGACAGGGACCACAGATACGCAGTATTTT.

The V gene is TRBV10-3, the J gene TRBJ1-3, with 7 bases fitting TRBD1. The CDR3 totals 13 residues. The V gene end was trimmed by 8 bases and the J gene end by 5 bases; junction bases not matched to a gene: 6. Germline-derived CDR1 and CDR2 are ENHRY and SYGVKD. CDR3: CAIYGQERNTIYF. CDR3 DNA: TGTGCCATCTACGGACAGGAGAGAAACACCATATATTTT.

This sequence joins TRBV30 and TRBJ2-2; TRBD2 is a possible D gene (5 bases). The CDR3 contains 13 residues. From germline, CDR1 is GTSNPN and CDR2 SVGIG (reference sequence). V lost 4 bases and J 3 bases, leaving 9 bases between the germline ends. CDR3 bases: TGTGCCTGGACTAGCTTCGACACCGGGGAGCTGTTTTTT. Translation gives CAWTSFDTGELFF.

This clone was picked up a small number of times. This CDR3 reads CASHIRGQETQYF. Here the CDR3 DNA reads TGCGCCAGTCATATCAGGGGACAAGAGACCCAGTACTTC. J is TRBJ2-5 and V is TRBV10-2; tentative D call: TRBD1 (6 bases). Germline assignment: CDR1 WSHSY and CDR2 SAAADI. V was cut by 9 bases and J by 2 bases, with 13 bases left in between. The CDR3 consists of 13 residues.

The V gene is TRBV6-1, the J gene TRBJ1-3; no clear D. Germline V lookup: CDR1 MNHNS, CDR2 SASEGT. The CDR3 extends over 16 amino acids. Trimming left V 0 bases short and J 2 bases short, with 11 bases between. CDR3 residues: CASSEAGRGPGNTIYF. The CDR3 region has the DNA TGTGCCAGCAGTGAAGCGGGCCGAGGGCCTGGAAACACCATATATTTT.

The chain links TRBV6-5 to TRBJ2-7, with D perhaps given as TRBD1 or TRBD2 (6 bases each). V lost 5 bases and J 2 bases, leaving 13 bases between the germline ends. Looked up from germline, CDR1 is MNHEY and CDR2 is SVGAGI. The CDR3 is 14 amino acids. The CDR3 bases are TGTGCCAGCAGTCCGGAGGGGGTGACCTACGAGCAGTACTTC. Encoded protein: CASSPEGVTYEQYF.

The chain combines TRBV6-6 with TRBJ2-5; weak D call: TRBD2 (6 bases). CDR1 is MNHNY, CDR2 SVGAGI, per germline (reference sequence). V was cut by 6 bases and J by 4 bases, with 18 bases left in between. The CDR3 runs to 15 residues. The DNA for the CDR3 is TGTGCCAGCAGGGATGGGGGGTACGGCGGAGAGACCCAGTACTTC. Protein: CASRDGGYGGETQYF.

The chain links TRBV28 to TRBJ1-4; tentative D call: TRBD1 (5 bases). V was shortened by 2 bases and J by 0 bases, with 13 bases between the two germline ends. Germline V gives CDR1 MDHEN, CDR2 SYDVKM. This CDR3 comprises 17 residues. The CDR3 protein is CASSLVLRGPTNEKLFF. The CDR3 region has the DNA TGTGCCAGCAGTTTAGTTTTGAGGGGTCCAACTAATGAAAAACTGTTTTTT.

J is TRBJ1-1 and V is TRBV28; no clear D. This CDR3 spans 15 amino acids. V was cut by 6 bases and J by 1 base, with 15 bases left in between. The germline gives CDR1 MDHEN, CDR2 SYDVKM. In nucleotides, the CDR3 is TGTGCCAGCAGCCCCGGCTGGAAGGGGAACACTGAAGCTTTCTTT. Translated, it gives CASSPGWKGNTEAFF.

The chain couples TRBV30 to TRBJ2-7; 10 nucleotides align to TRBD2. This CDR3 contains 14 residues. Germline-derived CDR1 and CDR2 are GTSNPN and SVGIG (reference sequence). The V gene end was trimmed by 3 bases and the J gene end by 0 bases; junction bases not matched to a gene: 2. CDR3 DNA sequence: TGTGCCTGGAGGGTAGCGGGAGGCTCCTACGAGCAGTACTTC. This gives the protein CAWRVAGGSYEQYF.